This T cell receptor (beta chain) was identified during a study of blood T cells in healthy people across ages. Study results and limitations: Diversity figures based on one million T cells were deemed too low.

Isolated per sample were at least 7 million PBMCs. V lost 7 bases, J lost 1 base, and 4 bases lay in between. CDR3 size: 12 residues. CDR1 MNHNS and CDR2 SASEGT come from the germline V gene. As regards this clonotype: Its antigen is undetermined.

A sample-barcoded 5' primer and a J-beta primer mix were used in a second PCR of roughly 6 to 11 cycles. TCRdb reanalysed the 5' RACE reads using MiXCR and keeps one entry per CDR3 protein. The data show roughly 800,000 distinct CDR3 sequences, over 45% seen once. The chain joins TRBV6-1 to TRBJ2-2; D remains unclear. Sequencing used blood. The sequence was obtained from a man aged 25 to 40 in good health. The CDR3: CASNGNTGELFF. The CDR3 DNA reads TGTGCCAGCAACGGGAACACCGGGGAGCTGTTTTTT.